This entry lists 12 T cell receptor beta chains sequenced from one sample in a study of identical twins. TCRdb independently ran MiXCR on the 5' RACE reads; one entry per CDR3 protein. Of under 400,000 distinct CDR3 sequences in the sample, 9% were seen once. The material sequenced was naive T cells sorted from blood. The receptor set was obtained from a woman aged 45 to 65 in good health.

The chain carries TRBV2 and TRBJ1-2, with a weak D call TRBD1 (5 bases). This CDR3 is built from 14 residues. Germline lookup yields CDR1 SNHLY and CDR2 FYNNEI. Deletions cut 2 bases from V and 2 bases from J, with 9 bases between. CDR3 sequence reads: CASSEQGGNYGYTF. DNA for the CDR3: TGTGCCAGCAGTGAACAGGGCGGGAACTATGGCTACACCTTC. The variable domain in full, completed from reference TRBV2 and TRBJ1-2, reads EPEVTQTPSHQVTQMGQEVILRCVPISNHLYFYWYRQILGQKVEFLVSFYNNEISEKSEIFDDQFSVERPDGSNFTLKIRSTKLEDSAMYFCASSEQGGNYGYTFGSGTRLTVV.

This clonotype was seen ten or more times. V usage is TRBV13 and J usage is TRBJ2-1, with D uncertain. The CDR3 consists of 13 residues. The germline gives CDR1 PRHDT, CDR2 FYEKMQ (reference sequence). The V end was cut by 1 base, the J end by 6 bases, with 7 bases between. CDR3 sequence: CASSLAPLNEQFF. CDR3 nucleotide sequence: TGTGCCAGCAGCTTAGCCCCCCTCAATGAGCAGTTCTTC. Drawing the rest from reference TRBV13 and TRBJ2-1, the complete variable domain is AAGVIQSPRHLIKEKRETATLKCYPIPRHDTVYWYQQGPGQDPQFLISFYEKMQSDKGSIPDRFSAQQFSDYHSELNMSSLELGDSALYFCASSLAPLNEQFFGPGTRLTVL.

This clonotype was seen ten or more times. The CDR3 DNA sequence: TGTGCCAGCAGTTTAGGGGGGCGGACTGAAGCTTTCTTT. Its protein product is CASSLGGRTEAFF. The rearrangement joins TRBV12-3 or TRBV12-4 to TRBJ1-1, with D perhaps TRBD1 (6 bases). This CDR3 spans 13 amino acids. V gave up 1 base and J gave up 5 bases, with 8 bases separating them.

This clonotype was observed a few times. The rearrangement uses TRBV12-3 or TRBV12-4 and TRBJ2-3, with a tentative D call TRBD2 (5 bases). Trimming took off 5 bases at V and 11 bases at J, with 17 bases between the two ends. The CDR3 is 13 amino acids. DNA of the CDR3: TGTGCCAGCAGTCCTAGCCTCAGCTTTCGGCAGTATTTT. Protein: CASSPSLSFRQYF.

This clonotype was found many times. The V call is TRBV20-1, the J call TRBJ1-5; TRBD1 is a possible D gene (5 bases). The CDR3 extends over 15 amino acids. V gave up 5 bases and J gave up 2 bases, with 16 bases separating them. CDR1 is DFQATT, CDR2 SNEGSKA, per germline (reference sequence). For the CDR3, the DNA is TGCAGTGCTGGACTGACAGCCGCCGGCAATCAGCCCCAGCATTTT. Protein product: CSAGLTAAGNQPQHF.

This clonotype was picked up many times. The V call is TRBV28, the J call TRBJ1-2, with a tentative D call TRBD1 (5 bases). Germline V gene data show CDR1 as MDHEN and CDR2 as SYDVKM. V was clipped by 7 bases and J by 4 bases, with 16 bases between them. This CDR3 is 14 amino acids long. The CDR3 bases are TGTGCCAGCACCTTCGGTGGGGGGGGCTATGGCTACACCTTC. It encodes CASTFGGGGYGYTF.

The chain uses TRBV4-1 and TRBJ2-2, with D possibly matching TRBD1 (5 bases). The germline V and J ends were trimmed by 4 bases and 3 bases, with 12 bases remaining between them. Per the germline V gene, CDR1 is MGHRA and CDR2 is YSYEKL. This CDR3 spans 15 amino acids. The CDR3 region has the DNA TGCGCCAGCAGCCCATGGTTAGGGGACACCGGGGAGCTGTTTTTT. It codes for CASSPWLGDTGELFF.

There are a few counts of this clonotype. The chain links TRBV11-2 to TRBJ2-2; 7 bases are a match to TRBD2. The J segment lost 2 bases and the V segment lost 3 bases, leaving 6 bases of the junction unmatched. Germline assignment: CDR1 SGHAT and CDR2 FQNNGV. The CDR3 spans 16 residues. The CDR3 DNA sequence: TGTGCCAGCAGCTTTTGGACTAGTGTTAACACCGGGGAGCTGTTTTTT. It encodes CASSFWTSVNTGELFF.

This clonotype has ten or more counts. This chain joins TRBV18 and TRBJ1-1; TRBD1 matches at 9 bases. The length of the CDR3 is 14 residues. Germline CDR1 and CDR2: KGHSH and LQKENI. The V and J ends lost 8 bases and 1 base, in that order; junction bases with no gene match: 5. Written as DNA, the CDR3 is TGTGCCAGCAGCCCGGGACAGGGGAACACTGAAGCTTTCTTT. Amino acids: CASSPGQGNTEAFF.

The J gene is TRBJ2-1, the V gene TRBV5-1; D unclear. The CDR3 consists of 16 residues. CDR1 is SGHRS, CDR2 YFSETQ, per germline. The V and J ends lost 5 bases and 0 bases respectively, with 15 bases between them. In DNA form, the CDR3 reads TGCGCCAGCAGGGTGGGGTGGGAAATCTCCTACAATGAGCAGTTCTTC. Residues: CASRVGWEISYNEQFF.

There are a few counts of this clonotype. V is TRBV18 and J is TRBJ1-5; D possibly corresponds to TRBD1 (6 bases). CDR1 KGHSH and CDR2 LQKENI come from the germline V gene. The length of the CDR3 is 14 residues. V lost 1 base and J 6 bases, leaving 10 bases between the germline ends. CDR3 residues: CASSPLRGGQPQHF. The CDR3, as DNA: TGTGCCAGCTCACCACTCAGGGGTGGTCAGCCCCAGCATTTT.

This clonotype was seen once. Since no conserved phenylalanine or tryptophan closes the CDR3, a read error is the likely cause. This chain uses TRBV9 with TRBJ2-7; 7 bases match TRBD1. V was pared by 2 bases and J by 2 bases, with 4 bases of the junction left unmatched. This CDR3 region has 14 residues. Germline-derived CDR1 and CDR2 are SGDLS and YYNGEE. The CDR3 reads CASSVRTGPYEQYS. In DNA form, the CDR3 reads TGTGCCAGCAGCGTCCGGACAGGTCCCTACGAGCAGTACTCC.